A single T cell receptor beta chain is shown here with its context. This CDR3 spans 14 amino acids. The germline gives CDR1 SGHVS, CDR2 FQNEAQ. Deletions cut 5 bases from V and 2 bases from J, with 12 bases between. The data were taken from a study of shared clonotypes between healthy human individuals. Sequencing was performed with immunoSEQ multiplex PCR; in TCRdb, only in-frame clones are kept and a portion is missing. The sample lists around 500,000 clones; about 85% were seen once. Donors were healthy HIV-negative adults without recently reported acute infections or vaccinations. Researchers drew on about 90 million PBMCs for genomic DNA from unsorted samples.

The origin of this receptor is a middle-aged woman in good health. Some clones in this sample may be carry-over from other donors' samples. The material sequenced was PBMCs. The genes are TRBV7-8 and TRBJ1-2; tentatively, D is TRBD1 (5 bases). The CDR3 protein is CASSLGRLNYGYTF. The CDR3 DNA reads TGTGCCAGCAGCCTGGGACGCCTCAACTATGGCTACACCTTC. The variable domain in full, with the rest retrieved from reference TRBV7-8 and TRBJ1-2, is GAGVSQSPRYKVAKRGQDVALRCDPISGHVSLFWYQQALGQGPEFLTYFQNEAQLDKSGLPSDRFFAERPEGSVSTLKIQRTQQEDSAVYLCASSLGRLNYGYTFGSGTRLTVV.